The clone carrying this TCR beta chain occurred once. Its antigen is not known. The source of the sample is a study of shared clonotypes between healthy human individuals. Background on the study: For every donor, three CD4 naive, three CD4 memory, two CD8 naive and one CD8 memory plates were used. Overall study results and limits: Sharing across four donors was seen in 4.5% to 5.5% of naive CD4 clonotypes. Sequencing depth was a factor that was expected to affect clonotype sharing among donors.

Produced via immunoSEQ multiplex PCR; TCRdb's table is partial and in-frame only. In the table there are some 1.4 million clones, around 97% of which are singletons. The investigators split CD4+ cells into a CD45RA+ naive subset and a CD45RA-negative memory subset. The CDR3 loop spans 15 amino acids. CDR1 is LNHNV, CDR2 YYDKDF, per germline (reference sequence). After removal of 0 bases from V and 10 bases from J, the junction contained 9 bases not matched to a gene. The receptor was isolated from a man younger than 45 in good health. The chain carries TRBV15 and TRBJ1-1, with TRBD1 matching 9 bases. Source material: naive CD4+ T cells sorted from blood. Subset reported: CD45RA+ positively selected. The CDR3 DNA reads as TGTGCCACCAGCAGAGATTCGACAGGGGGAAGAGGAGCTTTCTTT. Translating gives CATSRDSTGGRGAFF.